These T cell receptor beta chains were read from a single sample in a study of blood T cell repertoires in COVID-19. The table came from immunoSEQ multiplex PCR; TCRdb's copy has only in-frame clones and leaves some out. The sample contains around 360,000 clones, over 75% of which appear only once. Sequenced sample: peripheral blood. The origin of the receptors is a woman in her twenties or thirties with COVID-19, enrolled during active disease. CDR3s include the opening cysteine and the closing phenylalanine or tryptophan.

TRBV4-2 CASSQDSPGMTDTQYF
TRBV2 CASTYEKKLFF
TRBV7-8 CASSLGDRGHNQPQHF
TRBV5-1 CASSSGLAGTGELFF
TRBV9 CASTPGGTDTQYF
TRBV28 CASNSAGWTGELFF
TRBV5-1 CASSLGRGDTEAFF
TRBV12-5 CASGLVRDGKVSTDTQYF
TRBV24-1 CATSDPGTSGSNEQFF
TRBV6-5 CASSLEGGPYEQYF
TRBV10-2 CASSESGSGGVKTQYF
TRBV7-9 CASSLGMAGEKLFF
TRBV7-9 CASSVLRENEKLFF
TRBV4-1 CASSPWQRSMNTEAFF
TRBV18 CASSPLGTDYEQYF